This paragraph reports one T cell receptor (beta chain). Its antigen is still unknown. Sequence at one end of the junction differs from germline and may be a read error. Primed by a sample-barcoded 5' primer and a J-beta primer mix, a second PCR proceeded for 7 to 11 cycles. TCRdb re-analysed the 5' RACE reads in MiXCR, keeping a single row per CDR3 protein. The table lists about 730,000 distinct CDR3 sequences, around 46% of them singletons. These data are taken from a study of blood T cells in healthy people across ages. Findings and limits, study-wide: Comparison with aged donors showed that long-lived donors had more naive CD4+ cells and higher diversity.

The clonotype originates from a woman aged 55-70 years in good health. The sequenced material came from blood.

The CDR3 spells CSASGAVNEQYF. In nucleotides, the CDR3 is TGTAGCGCCTCGGGGGCTGTAAACGAGCAGTACTTC. The chain links TRBV20-1 to TRBJ2-7, with D tentatively TRBD1 or TRBD2 (6 bases each). Germline V CDR1 and CDR2: DFQATT, SNEGSKA (reference sequence). CDR3 length: 12 amino acids.